This TCR beta chain was identified during a study of blood T cell repertoires in COVID-19. Study-level information: Material from acute and convalescent COVID-19 was sourced from the United States, Italy and Spain. T cells, B-cell-depleted T cells, or PBMCs provided the cDNA or gDNA that served as material.

Methods used by the authors: Estimation of nucleated cell counts was performed using reference gene primer amplification. Sequencing used immunoSEQ multiplex PCR; TCRdb keeps in-frame clones, though not all of them. That table supplies the V and J calls and clone size; D and trimming were determined from the DNA. The table shows around 250,000 clones, with 84% occurring only once. The length of the CDR3 is 15 residues. The germline V gene has CDR1 KGHSH and CDR2 LQKENI. V lost 1 base to trimming and J lost 2 bases; unmatched junction nucleotides: 2. V usage is TRBV18 and J usage is TRBJ1-3; TRBD1 aligns across 7 bases. Input material: peripheral blood. The TCR sequence derives from a woman aged 40 to 50 who had recovered from COVID-19. The CDR3: CASSPQGAAGNTIYF. The DNA of the CDR3 is TGTGCCAGCTCACCACAGGGGGCCGCTGGAAACACCATATATTTT.